These 12 T cell receptor beta chains originate from one sample sequenced in a study of CD8 T cells in ankylosing spondylitis. In TCRdb, the 5' RACE reads were re-called with MiXCR into one record per CDR3 protein. The sample carries approximately 150,000 distinct CDR3 sequences, under 45% recorded once. Sequencing input: synovial fluid, either unsorted or a sorted T cell fraction (not recorded which). These receptors came from a male donor with ankylosing spondylitis.

This sequence joins TRBV25-1 and TRBJ2-3; maybe TRBD2 (7 bases). Germline CDR1 is MGHDK and CDR2 is SYGVNS. Trimming took off 5 bases at V and 4 bases at J, with 22 bases between the two ends. The CDR3 extends over 17 amino acids. The CDR3 coding sequence is TGTGCCAGCAGTCCGGGGGGCTTAACCTGGGCCCCAGATACGCAGTATTTT. This translates into CASSPGGLTWAPDTQYF.

The V and J genes are TRBV28 and TRBJ2-7; unclear D gene. The length of the CDR3 is 14 residues. V was pared by 1 base and J by 3 bases, with 10 bases between. CDR1 is MDHEN and CDR2 is SYDVKM in the germline V gene. In DNA form, the CDR3 reads TGTGCCAGCAGTTTATTGAACGCAGACTACGAGCAGTACTTC. Its translation: CASSLLNADYEQYF. Variable domain in full (rest from reference TRBV28 and TRBJ2-7): DVKVTQSSRYLVKRTGEKVFLECVQDMDHENMFWYRQDPGLGLRLIYFSYDVKMKEKGDIPEGYSVSREKKERFSLILESASTNQTSMYLCASSLLNADYEQYFGPGTRLTVT.

The V gene is TRBV20-1, the J gene TRBJ1-5; 7 positions match TRBD1. Germline CDR1 is DFQATT and CDR2 is SNEGSKA (reference sequence). This CDR3 is built from 16 residues. Germline trimming cut 1 base from V and 2 bases from J; bases unmatched to any gene: 8. CDR3 residues: CSARVRGPGGNQPQHF. In nucleotides, the CDR3 is TGCAGTGCTAGAGTAAGGGGGCCCGGGGGCAATCAGCCCCAGCATTTT.

The J gene is TRBJ2-5, the V gene TRBV7-9, with 13 positions matching TRBD2. The V segment lost 6 bases and the J segment 4 bases; nucleotides outside the gene matches: 11. Germline values: CDR1 SEHNR, CDR2 FQNEAQ (reference sequence). CDR3 size: 17 residues. The CDR3 coding sequence is TGTGCCAGCAGAACACCCGGGACTAGCGGGGCTTTAGAGACCCAGTACTTC. It specifies CASRTPGTSGALETQYF.

The J gene is TRBJ2-1, the V gene TRBV11-2; 12 nucleotides match TRBD2. CDR1 is SGHAT, CDR2 FQNNGV, per germline. There are 18 residues in the CDR3. Losses at the gene ends were 4 bases for V and 8 bases for J; bases not matched to a gene: 15. The CDR3 loop reads CASSWKRTSGTPWDEQFF. The CDR3 DNA reads as TGTGCCAGCAGCTGGAAGAGGACTAGCGGGACCCCTTGGGATGAGCAGTTCTTC.

This sequence joins TRBV10-3 and TRBJ2-7; D gene ambiguous. V was trimmed by 6 bases and J by 4 bases, leaving 13 bases between them. Germline lookup yields CDR1 ENHRY and CDR2 SYGVKD. The CDR3 extends over 13 amino acids. The CDR3 region has the DNA TGTGCCATCAGAGAGACTCGCCGGTACGAGCAGTACTTC. Protein sequence: CAIRETRRYEQYF.

The rearrangement uses TRBV25-1 and TRBJ2-5, with D perhaps TRBD1 or TRBD2 (6 bases each). Between the trimmed V and J ends, which lost 1 base and 5 bases, there was a span of 11 bases. CDR1 is MGHDK and CDR2 is SYGVNS in the germline V gene. This CDR3 is built from 14 residues. The CDR3 here is CASSEFRGAETQYF. The CDR3 nucleotides read TGTGCCAGCAGTGAATTTAGGGGGGCGGAGACCCAGTACTTC.

J is TRBJ2-5 and V is TRBV7-6, with D unclear. CDR3 size: 15 residues. Germline values: CDR1 SGHVS, CDR2 FNYEAQ. V gave up 1 base and J gave up 5 bases, with 14 bases separating them. The DNA for the CDR3 is TGTGCCAGCAGCTTAGAAGGTCCGCTAAAGGAGACCCAGTACTTC. It codes for CASSLEGPLKETQYF.

This sequence joins TRBV10-3 and TRBJ2-1; weak D call: TRBD1 (6 bases). In germline, CDR1 is ENHRY, CDR2 SYGVKD. Trimming removed 2 bases at V and 0 bases at J, with 8 bases between. This CDR3 spans 15 amino acids. CDR3 region: CAISEGTPSYNEQFF. The CDR3 DNA sequence: TGTGCCATCAGTGAGGGGACACCCTCCTACAATGAGCAGTTCTTC.

This clonotype was detected a few times. The V and J genes are TRBV4-2 and TRBJ2-1; a possible D gene is TRBD1 (5 bases). The CDR3 has 14 residues. CDR1 LGHNA and CDR2 YNFKEQ come from the germline V gene. The V end lost 1 base, the J end lost 10 bases, and 14 bases lay between the germline ends. The DNA of the CDR3 is TGTGCCAGCAGCCAAGTAGGTGGGGCAGGGGAGCAGTTCTTC. As protein: CASSQVGGAGEQFF.

The chain joins TRBV6-1 to TRBJ1-5, with D perhaps matching TRBD1 (6 bases). Germline loops: CDR1 MNHNS, CDR2 SASEGT. The CDR3 spans 14 residues. V dropped 8 bases and J dropped 4 bases, with 15 bases sitting between them. CDR3 sequence: CASRGQGTNQPQHF. CDR3 coding DNA: TGTGCCAGCCGGGGTCAGGGGACTAATCAGCCCCAGCATTTT.

This clonotype showed up just a few times. V is TRBV6-2 or TRBV6-3 and J is TRBJ1-1; tentative D call: TRBD1 (5 bases). The CDR3 length is 12 residues. The V end lost 7 bases, the J end lost 8 bases, and 14 bases lay between the germline ends. The germline V gene has CDR1 MNHEY and CDR2 SVGEGT. CDR3 sequence (DNA): TGTGCCAGCACTGGACGGGGCGACGAAGCTTTCTTT. This gives the protein CASTGRGDEAFF.